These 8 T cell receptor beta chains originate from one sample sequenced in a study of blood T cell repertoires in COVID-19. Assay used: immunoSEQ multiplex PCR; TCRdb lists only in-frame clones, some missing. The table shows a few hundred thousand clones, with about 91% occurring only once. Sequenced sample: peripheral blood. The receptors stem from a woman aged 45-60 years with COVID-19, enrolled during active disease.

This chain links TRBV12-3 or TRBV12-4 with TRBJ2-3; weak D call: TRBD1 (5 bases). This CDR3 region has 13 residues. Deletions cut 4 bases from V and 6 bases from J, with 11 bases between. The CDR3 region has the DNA TGTGCCAGCAGTTCAGACCCAGGGGATACGCAGTATTTT. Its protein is CASSSDPGDTQYF.

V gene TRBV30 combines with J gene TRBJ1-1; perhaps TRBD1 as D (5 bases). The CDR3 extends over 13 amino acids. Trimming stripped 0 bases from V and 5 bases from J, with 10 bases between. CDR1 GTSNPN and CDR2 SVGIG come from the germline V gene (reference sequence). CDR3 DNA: TGTGCCTGGAGTGTAACCCCAGGGACTGAAGCTTTCTTT. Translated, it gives CAWSVTPGTEAFF.

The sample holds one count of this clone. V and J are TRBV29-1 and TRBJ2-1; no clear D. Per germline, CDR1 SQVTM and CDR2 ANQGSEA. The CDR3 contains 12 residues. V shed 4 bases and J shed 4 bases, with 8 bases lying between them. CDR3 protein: CSVVAVYNEQFF. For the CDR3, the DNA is TGCAGCGTTGTGGCCGTTTACAATGAGCAGTTCTTC.

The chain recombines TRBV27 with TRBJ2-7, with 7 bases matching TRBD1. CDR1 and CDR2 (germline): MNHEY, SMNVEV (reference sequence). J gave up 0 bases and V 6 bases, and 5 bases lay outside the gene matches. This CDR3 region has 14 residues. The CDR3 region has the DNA TGTGCCAGCAGACCCGGACAGGTCTCCTACGAGCAGTACTTC. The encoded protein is CASRPGQVSYEQYF.

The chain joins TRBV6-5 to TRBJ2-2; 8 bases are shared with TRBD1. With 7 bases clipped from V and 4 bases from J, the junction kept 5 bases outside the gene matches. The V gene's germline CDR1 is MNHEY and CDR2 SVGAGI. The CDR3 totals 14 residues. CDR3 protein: CASTRTGRTGELFF. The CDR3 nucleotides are TGTGCCAGCACCCGGACAGGGCGCACCGGGGAGCTGTTTTTT.

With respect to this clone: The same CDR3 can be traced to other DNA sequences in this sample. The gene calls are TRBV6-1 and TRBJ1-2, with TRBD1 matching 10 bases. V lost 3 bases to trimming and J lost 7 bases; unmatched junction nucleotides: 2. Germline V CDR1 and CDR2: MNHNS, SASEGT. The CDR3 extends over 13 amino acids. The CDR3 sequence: CASSDRDRGGYTF. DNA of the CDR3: TGTGCCAGCAGTGACAGGGACAGGGGTGGCTACACCTTC.

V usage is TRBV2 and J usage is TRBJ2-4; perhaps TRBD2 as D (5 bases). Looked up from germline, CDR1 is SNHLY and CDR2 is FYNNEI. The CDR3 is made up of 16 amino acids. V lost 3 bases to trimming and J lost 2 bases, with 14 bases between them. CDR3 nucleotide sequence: TGTGCCAGCAGTGATTTCCGCCGAGGGCCCAAAAACATTCAGTACTTC. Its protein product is CASSDFRRGPKNIQYF.

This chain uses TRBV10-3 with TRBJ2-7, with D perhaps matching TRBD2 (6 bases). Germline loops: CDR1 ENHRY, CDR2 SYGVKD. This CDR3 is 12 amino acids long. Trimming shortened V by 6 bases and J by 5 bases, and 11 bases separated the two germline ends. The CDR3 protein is CAIRTAGDEQYF. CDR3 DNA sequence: TGTGCCATCAGGACAGCGGGCGACGAGCAGTACTTC.